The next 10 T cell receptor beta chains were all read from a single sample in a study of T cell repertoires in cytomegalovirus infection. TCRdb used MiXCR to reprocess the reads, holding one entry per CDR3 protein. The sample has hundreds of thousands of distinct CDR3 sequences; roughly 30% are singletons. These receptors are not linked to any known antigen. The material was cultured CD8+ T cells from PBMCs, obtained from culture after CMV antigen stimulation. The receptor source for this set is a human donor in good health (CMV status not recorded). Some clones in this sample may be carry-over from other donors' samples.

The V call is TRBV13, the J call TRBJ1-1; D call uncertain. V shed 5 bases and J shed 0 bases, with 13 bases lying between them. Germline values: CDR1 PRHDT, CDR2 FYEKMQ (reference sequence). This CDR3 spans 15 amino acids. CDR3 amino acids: CASSLTSDMNTEAFF. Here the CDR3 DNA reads TGTGCCAGCAGCCTCACATCCGACATGAACACTGAAGCTTTCTTT.

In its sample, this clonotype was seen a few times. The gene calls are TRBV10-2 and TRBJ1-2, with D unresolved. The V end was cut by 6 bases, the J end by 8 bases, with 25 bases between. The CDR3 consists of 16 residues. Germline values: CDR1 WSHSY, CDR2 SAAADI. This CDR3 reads CASSHESVDFGPGYTF. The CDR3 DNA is TGCGCCAGCAGCCATGAGTCGGTCGATTTTGGCCCCGGCTACACCTTC.

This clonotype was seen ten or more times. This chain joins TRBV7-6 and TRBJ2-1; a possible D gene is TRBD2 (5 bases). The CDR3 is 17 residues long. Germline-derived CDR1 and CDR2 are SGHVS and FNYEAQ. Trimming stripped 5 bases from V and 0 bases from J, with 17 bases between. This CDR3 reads CASSARHGGLSYNEQFF. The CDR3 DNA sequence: TGTGCCAGCAGCGCCAGGCATGGCGGGCTCTCCTACAATGAGCAGTTCTTC.

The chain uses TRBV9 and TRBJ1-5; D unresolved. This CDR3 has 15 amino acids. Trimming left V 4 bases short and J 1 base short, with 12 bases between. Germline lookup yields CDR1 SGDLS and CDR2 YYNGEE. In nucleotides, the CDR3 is TGTGCCAGCAGCCCAGGTCACCGCAGCAATCAGCCCCAGCATTTT. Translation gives CASSPGHRSNQPQHF.

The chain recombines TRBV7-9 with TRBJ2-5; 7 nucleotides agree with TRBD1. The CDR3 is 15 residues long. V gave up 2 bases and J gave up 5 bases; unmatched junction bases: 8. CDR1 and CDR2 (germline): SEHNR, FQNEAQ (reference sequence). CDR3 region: CASSLLSNRGETQYF. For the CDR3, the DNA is TGTGCCAGCAGCTTACTTTCAAACAGGGGTGAGACCCAGTACTTC.

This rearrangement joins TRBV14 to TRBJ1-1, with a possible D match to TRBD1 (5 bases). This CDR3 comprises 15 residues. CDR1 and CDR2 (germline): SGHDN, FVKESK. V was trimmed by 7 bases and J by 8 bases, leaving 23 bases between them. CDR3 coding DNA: TGTGCCAGCACCCAGCCGAGGAGACCCCCAGGGGAAGCTTTCTTT. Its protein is CASTQPRRPPGEAFF.

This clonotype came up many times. CDR3 loop: CASSPGAGVWVNTEAFF. Written as DNA, the CDR3 is TGTGCCAGCAGCCCGGGGGCAGGGGTTTGGGTAAACACTGAAGCTTTCTTT. This chain links TRBV7-2 with TRBJ1-1; D might be TRBD1 (6 bases). The germline V and J ends were trimmed by 5 bases and 2 bases, with 21 bases remaining between them. Germline-derived CDR1 and CDR2 are SGHTA and FQGNSA. The CDR3 is made up of 17 amino acids.

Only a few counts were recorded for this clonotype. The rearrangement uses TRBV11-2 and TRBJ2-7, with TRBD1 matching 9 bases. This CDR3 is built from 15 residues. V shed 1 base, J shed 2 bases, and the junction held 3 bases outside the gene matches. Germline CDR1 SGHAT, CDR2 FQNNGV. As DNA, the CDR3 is TGTGCCAGCAGCTTAGGGACAGGGGATCCCTACGAGCAGTACGTC. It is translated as CASSLGTGDPYEQYV.

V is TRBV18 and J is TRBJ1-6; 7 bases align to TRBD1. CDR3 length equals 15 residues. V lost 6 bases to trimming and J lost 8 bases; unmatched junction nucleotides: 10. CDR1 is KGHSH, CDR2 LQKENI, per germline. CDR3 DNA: TGTGCCAGCTCGCTCGAGACAGGGTACCATTCACCCCTCCACTTT. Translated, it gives CASSLETGYHSPLHF.

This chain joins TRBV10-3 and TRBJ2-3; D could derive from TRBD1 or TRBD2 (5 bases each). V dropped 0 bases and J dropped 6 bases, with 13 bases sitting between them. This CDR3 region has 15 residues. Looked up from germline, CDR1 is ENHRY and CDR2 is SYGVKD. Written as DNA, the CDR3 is TGTGCCATCAGTGAGTCCAAGGGGCGAGGGGATACGCAGTATTTT. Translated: CAISESKGRGDTQYF.